The next 8 T cell receptor beta chains were all read from a single sample in a study of blood T cell repertoires in COVID-19. Produced via immunoSEQ multiplex PCR; TCRdb's table is partial and in-frame only. The sample has fewer than 150,000 clones, around four fifths seen once. The sequencing sample was made of PBMCs or T cells enriched from blood (not recorded which). Receptors were obtained from a man in his thirties or forties who had recovered from COVID-19.

J is TRBJ1-3 and V is TRBV25-1; 9 nucleotides match TRBD1. V trimming: 6 bases; J trimming: 2 bases; junction bases outside the gene matches: 8. The germline V gene encodes CDR1 MGHDK and CDR2 SYGVNS. The CDR3 is 16 amino acids. The CDR3: CASSATTGGTGNTIYF. The CDR3 DNA sequence: TGTGCCAGCAGCGCTACCACAGGGGGCACTGGAAACACCATATATTTT.

The genes are TRBV7-2 and TRBJ2-5; 7 nucleotides align to TRBD2. From germline, CDR1 is SGHTA and CDR2 FQGNSA. V was pared by 4 bases and J by 2 bases, with 7 bases of the junction left unmatched. The CDR3 contains 15 residues. The CDR3 nucleotides are TGTGCCAGCAGCTCCCCGGGACTACATCAAGAGACCCAGTACTTC. This codes for CASSSPGLHQETQYF.

V and J are TRBV2 and TRBJ1-2; no reliable D call. This CDR3 has 16 residues. Germline V gene data show CDR1 as SNHLY and CDR2 as FYNNEI. Trimming pared 1 base from V and 2 bases from J, leaving 14 bases between. The CDR3 region is CASSEGGGSANYGYTF. CDR3 DNA sequence: TGTGCCAGCAGTGAAGGTGGAGGTTCGGCCAACTATGGCTACACCTTC.

The chain uses TRBV24-1 and TRBJ2-5; tentatively, D is TRBD1 (5 bases). The length of the CDR3 is 13 residues. The germline V gene encodes CDR1 KGHDR and CDR2 SFDVKD. With 4 bases removed from V and 5 bases from J, the gap between germline ends came to 10 bases. The DNA for the CDR3 is TGTGCCACCAGTGAAGGGGCATGGGAGACCCAGTACTTC. Its translation: CATSEGAWETQYF.

The genes are TRBV6-1 and TRBJ2-5; possible D gene TRBD1, 6 bases. Trimming took off 0 bases at V and 5 bases at J, with 10 bases between the two ends. The germline V gene has CDR1 MNHNS and CDR2 SASEGT. The CDR3 contains 14 residues. Here the CDR3 reads CASSEAWGRETQYF. The CDR3, as DNA: TGTGCCAGCAGTGAAGCGTGGGGGCGGGAGACCCAGTACTTC.

The rearrangement joins TRBV27 to TRBJ1-5; no reliable D call. CDR1 is MNHEY and CDR2 is SMNVEV in the germline V gene (reference sequence). Trimming removed 3 bases at V and 4 bases at J, with 7 bases between. The CDR3 contains 13 residues. Here the CDR3 reads CASSLSANQPQHF. CDR3 DNA: TGTGCCAGCAGTTTGTCAGCGAATCAGCCCCAGCATTTT.

The chain couples TRBV6-1 to TRBJ1-1; D is undetermined. Germline V gives CDR1 MNHNS, CDR2 SASEGT. V lost 2 bases and J 2 bases, leaving 9 bases between the germline ends. The CDR3 is made up of 14 amino acids. CDR3 sequence (DNA): TGTGCCAGCAGTGAATCGTGGGCCAACACTGAAGCTTTCTTT. Translating it yields CASSESWANTEAFF.

In this sample, this clone turned up once. The chain uses TRBV24-1 and TRBJ2-5, with D perhaps matching TRBD1 (6 bases). Germline loops: CDR1 KGHDR, CDR2 SFDVKD. The CDR3 totals 13 residues. The ends were cut back, 7 bases at V and 2 bases at J, with 10 bases in the middle. CDR3 protein: CATRGDKQETQYF. The CDR3 DNA is TGTGCCACCAGGGGGGACAAACAAGAGACCCAGTACTTC.